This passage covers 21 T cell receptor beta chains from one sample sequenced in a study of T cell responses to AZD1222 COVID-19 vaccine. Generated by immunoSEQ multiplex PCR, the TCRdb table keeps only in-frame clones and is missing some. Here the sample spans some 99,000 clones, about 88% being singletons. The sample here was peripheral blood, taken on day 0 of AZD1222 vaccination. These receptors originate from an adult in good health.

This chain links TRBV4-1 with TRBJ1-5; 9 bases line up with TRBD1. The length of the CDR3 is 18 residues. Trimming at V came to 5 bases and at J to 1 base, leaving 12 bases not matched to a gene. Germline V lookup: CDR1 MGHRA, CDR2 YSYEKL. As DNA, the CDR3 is TGCGCCAGCAGCTCCGGACAGGGGAATAGATGGAGCAATCAGCCCCAGCATTTT. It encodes CASSSGQGNRWSNQPQHF.

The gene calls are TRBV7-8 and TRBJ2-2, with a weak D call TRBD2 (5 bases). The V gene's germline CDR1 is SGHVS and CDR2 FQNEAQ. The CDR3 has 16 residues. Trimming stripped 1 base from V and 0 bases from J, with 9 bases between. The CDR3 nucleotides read TGTGCCAGCAGCTTAGGGAGGATCGCGAACACCGGGGAGCTGTTTTTT. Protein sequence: CASSLGRIANTGELFF.

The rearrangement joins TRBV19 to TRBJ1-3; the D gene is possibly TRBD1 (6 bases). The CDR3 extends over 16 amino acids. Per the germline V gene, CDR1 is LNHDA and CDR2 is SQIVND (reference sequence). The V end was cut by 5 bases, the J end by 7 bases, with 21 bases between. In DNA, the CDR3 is TGTGCCAGTAGTGGACCGACAGGCGTCGTGAAGAACACCATATATTTT. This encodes CASSGPTGVVKNTIYF.

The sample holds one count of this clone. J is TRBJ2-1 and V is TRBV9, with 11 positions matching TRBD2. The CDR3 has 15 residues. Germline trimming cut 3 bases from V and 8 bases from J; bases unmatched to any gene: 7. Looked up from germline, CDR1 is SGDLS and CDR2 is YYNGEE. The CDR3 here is CASSGLAGGWDEQFF. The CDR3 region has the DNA TGTGCCAGCAGCGGCCTAGCGGGAGGTTGGGATGAGCAGTTCTTC.

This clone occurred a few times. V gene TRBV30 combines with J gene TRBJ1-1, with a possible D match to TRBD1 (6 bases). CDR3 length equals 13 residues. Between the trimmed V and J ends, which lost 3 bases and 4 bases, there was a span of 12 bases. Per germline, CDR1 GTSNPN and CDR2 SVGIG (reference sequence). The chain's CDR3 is CAWSGGAGTEAFF. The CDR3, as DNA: TGTGCCTGGAGCGGGGGGGCTGGCACTGAAGCTTTCTTT. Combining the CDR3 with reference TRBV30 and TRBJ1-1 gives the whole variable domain SQTIHQWPATLVQPVGSPLSLECTVEGTSNPNLYWYRQAAGRGLQLLFYSVGIGQISSEVPQNLSASRPQDRQFILSSKKLLLSDSGFYLCAWSGGAGTEAFFGQGTRLTVV.

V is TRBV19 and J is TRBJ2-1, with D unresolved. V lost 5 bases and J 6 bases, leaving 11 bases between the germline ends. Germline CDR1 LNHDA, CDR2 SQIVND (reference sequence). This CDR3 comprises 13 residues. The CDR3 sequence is CASSLRTGNEQFF. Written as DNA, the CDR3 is TGTGCCAGTAGTTTGCGTACGGGCAATGAGCAGTTCTTC.

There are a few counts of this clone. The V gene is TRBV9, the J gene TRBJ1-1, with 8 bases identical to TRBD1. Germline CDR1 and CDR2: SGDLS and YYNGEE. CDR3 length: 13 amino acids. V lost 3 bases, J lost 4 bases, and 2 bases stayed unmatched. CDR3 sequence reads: CASSAGGFTEAFF. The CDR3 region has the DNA TGTGCCAGCAGCGCAGGGGGCTTCACTGAAGCTTTCTTT.

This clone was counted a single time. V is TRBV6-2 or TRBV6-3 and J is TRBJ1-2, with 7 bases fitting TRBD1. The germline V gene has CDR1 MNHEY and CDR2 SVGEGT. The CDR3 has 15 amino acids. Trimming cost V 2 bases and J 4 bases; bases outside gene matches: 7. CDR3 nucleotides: TGTGCCAGCAGTTACCTCCCCGGGACAGTCTATGGCTACACCTTC. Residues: CASSYLPGTVYGYTF.

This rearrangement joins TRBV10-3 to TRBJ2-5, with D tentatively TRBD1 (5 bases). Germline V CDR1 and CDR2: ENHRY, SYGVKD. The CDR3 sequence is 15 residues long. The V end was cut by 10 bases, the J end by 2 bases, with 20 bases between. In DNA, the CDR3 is TGTGCCACCGCGCGTGACAGCCACCTACAAGAGACCCAGTACTTC. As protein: CATARDSHLQETQYF.

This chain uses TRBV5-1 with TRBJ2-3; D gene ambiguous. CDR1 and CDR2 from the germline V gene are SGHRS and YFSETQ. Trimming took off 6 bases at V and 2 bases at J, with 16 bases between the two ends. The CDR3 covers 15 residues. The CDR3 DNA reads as TGCGCCAGCATGCCGATAGGGTACTTCACAGATACGCAGTATTTT. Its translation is CASMPIGYFTDTQYF.

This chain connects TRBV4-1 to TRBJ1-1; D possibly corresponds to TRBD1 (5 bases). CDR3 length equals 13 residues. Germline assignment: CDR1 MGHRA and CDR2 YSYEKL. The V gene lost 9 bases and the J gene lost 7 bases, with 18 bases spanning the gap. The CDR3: CASSLLGRDEAFF. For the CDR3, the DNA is TGCGCCAGTTCCCTGCTCGGCAGGGATGAAGCTTTCTTT.

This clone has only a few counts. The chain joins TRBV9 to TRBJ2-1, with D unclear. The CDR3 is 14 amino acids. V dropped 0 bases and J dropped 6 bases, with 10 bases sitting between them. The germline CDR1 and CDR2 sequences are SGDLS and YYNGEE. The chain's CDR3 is CASSVGRYPNEQFF. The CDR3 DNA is TGTGCCAGCAGCGTAGGCCGCTACCCCAATGAGCAGTTCTTC.

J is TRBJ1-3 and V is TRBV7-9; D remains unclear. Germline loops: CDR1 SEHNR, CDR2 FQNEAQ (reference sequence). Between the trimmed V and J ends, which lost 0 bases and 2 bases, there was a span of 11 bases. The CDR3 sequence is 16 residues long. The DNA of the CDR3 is TGTGCCAGCAGCTTAGCAGGTACTGGCGCTGGAAACACCATATATTTT. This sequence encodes CASSLAGTGAGNTIYF.

The CDR3 protein is CASSLAGVNEAFF. The CDR3 region has the DNA TGTGCCAGCAGCTTAGCAGGGGTTAATGAAGCTTTCTTT. V gene TRBV7-9 combines with J gene TRBJ1-1; TRBD1 is a possible D gene (5 bases). The V end lost 0 bases, the J end lost 7 bases, and 9 bases lay between the germline ends. The CDR3 runs 13 residues. CDR1 is SEHNR and CDR2 is FQNEAQ in the germline V gene (reference sequence).

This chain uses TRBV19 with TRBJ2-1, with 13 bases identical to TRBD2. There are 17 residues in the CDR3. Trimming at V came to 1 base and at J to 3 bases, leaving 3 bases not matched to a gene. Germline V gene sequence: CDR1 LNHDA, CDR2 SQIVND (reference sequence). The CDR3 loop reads CASSIGTSGRGYNEQFF. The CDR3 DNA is TGTGCCAGTAGTATAGGAACTAGCGGGAGGGGCTACAATGAGCAGTTCTTC.

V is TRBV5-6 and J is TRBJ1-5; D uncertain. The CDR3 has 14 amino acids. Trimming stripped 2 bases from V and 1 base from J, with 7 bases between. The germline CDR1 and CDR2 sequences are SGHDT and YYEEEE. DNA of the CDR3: TGTGCCAGCAGCTTCTCTGGGAGCAATCAGCCCCAGCATTTT. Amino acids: CASSFSGSNQPQHF.

The CDR3 nucleotides are TGTGCCATCGGCGAAAGCTCCTACGAGCAGTACGTC. It encodes CAIGESSYEQYV. The chain combines TRBV10-3 with TRBJ2-7; D gene unclear. The germline CDR1 and CDR2 sequences are ENHRY and SYGVKD. The V end lost 8 bases, the J end lost 0 bases, and 8 bases lay between the germline ends. The length of the CDR3 is 12 residues.

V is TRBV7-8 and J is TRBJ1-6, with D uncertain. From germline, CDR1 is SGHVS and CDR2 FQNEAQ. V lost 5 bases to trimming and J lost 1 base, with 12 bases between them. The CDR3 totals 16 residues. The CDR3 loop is CASSIYRRSYNSPLHF. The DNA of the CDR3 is TGTGCCAGCAGCATCTACCGAAGGTCCTATAATTCACCCCTCCACTTT.

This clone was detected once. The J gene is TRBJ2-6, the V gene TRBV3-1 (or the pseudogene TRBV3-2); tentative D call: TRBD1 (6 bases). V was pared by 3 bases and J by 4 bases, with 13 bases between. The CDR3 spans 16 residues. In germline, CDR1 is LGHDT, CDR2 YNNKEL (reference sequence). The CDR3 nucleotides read TGTGCCAGCAGCCATCCCAACAGGGCCGGGGCCAACGTCCTGACTTTC. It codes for CASSHPNRAGANVLTF.

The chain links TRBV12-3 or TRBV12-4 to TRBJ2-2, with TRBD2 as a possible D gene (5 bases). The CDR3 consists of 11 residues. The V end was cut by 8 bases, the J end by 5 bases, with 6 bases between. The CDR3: CASRGTGELFF. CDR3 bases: TGTGCCAGCCGGGGTACCGGGGAGCTGTTTTTT.

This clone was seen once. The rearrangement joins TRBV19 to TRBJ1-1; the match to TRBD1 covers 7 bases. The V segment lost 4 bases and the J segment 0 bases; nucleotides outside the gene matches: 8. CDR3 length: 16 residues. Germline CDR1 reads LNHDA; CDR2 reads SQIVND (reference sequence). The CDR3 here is CASSTRGGGVNTEAFF. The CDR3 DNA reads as TGTGCCAGTAGTACAAGAGGGGGCGGAGTGAACACTGAAGCTTTCTTT.